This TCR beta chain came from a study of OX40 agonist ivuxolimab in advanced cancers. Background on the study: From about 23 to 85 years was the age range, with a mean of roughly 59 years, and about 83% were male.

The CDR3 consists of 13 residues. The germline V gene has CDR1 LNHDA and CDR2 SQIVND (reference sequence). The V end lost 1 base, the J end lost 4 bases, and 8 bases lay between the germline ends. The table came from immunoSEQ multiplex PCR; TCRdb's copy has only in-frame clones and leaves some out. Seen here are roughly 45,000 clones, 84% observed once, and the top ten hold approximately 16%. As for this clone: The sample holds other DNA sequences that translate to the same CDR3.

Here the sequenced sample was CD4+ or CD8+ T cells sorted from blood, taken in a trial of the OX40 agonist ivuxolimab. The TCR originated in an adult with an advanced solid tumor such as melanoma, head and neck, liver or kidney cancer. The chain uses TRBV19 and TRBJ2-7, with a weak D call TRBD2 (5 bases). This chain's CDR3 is CASSIGRGYEQYF. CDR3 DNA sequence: TGTGCCAGTAGTATAGGGAGAGGGTACGAGCAGTACTTC.